This is a list of T cell receptor beta chains from one sample in a study of blood T cell repertoires in COVID-19. The repertoire was sequenced with immunoSEQ multiplex PCR; TCRdb's copy has only in-frame clones and lacks some. The table includes fewer than 400,000 clones, about nine tenths detected once. The sample was PBMCs or T cells enriched from blood (not recorded which). The source of these receptors is a man aged 60 to 69 who had recovered from COVID-19. Both conserved end residues are part of each CDR3. Fields, in order: CDR3 length, J gene, D gene, V gene, clone size, CDR3 protein, CDR3 DNA. The D gene is left open where the match is weak. A row's size may be missing; if present it is once, few, many or a size class.

>15|TRBJ2-1|.|TRBV5-6|.
CASRQGLALYNEQFF
TGTGCCAGCAGACAAGGACTTGCCCTATACAATGAGCAGTTCTTC
>11|TRBJ2-7|TRBD1|TRBV6-2/TRBV6-3|.
CAISYRGEQYF
TGTGCCATCAGTTACAGGGGCGAGCAGTACTTC
>16|TRBJ2-3|TRBD2|TRBV29-1|.
CSVEGVAGGPVDTQYF
TGCAGCGTTGAAGGTGTAGCGGGAGGGCCCGTAGATACGCAGTATTTT
>17|TRBJ1-2|.|TRBV3-1/TRBV3-2|.
CASSQEREFTFNYGYTF
TGTGCCAGCAGCCAAGAGAGGGAGTTCACCTTTAACTATGGCTACACCTTC
>11|TRBJ2-7|.|TRBV28|.
CASSLRDEQYF
TGTGCCAGCAGTTTGCGGGATGAGCAGTACTTC
>15|TRBJ2-4|.|TRBV7-6|.
CASSLVDGLENIQYF
TGTGCCAGCAGCTTAGTCGACGGACTCGAAAACATTCAGTACTTC
>16|TRBJ2-2|.|TRBV28|.
CASGPLPGVNTGELFF
TGTGCCAGCGGCCCATTACCGGGGGTTAACACCGGGGAGCTGTTTTTT
>14|TRBJ2-1|.|TRBV27|.
CASSLLPSNNEQFF
TGTGCCAGCAGTTTATTGCCCTCTAACAATGAGCAGTTCTTC
>14|TRBJ2-1|TRBD1|TRBV27|.
CASSLAGTGNEQFF
TGTGCCAGCAGTTTAGCGGGGACAGGGAATGAGCAGTTCTTC
>15|TRBJ1-5|TRBD1|TRBV30|.
CAWSVRDSSNQPQHF
TGTGCCTGGAGTGTACGGGACAGTAGCAATCAGCCCCAGCATTTT
>14|TRBJ1-4|.|TRBV25-1|.
CASSEAGLNEKLFF
TGTGCCAGCAGTGAGGCAGGCCTAAATGAAAAACTGTTTTTT
>14|TRBJ2-1|TRBD2|TRBV9|once
CASNPSGRVNEQFF
TGTGCCAGCAACCCTAGCGGGAGGGTTAATGAGCAGTTCTTC
>16|TRBJ2-7|TRBD2|TRBV15|.
CATSRVISGSYYEQYF
TGTGCCACCAGTCGGGTTATTAGCGGGAGTTATTACGAGCAGTACTTC
>15|TRBJ1-3|TRBD1|TRBV3-1/TRBV3-2|.
CASSSDRGLGNTIYF
TGTGCCAGCAGCTCAGACAGGGGGCTAGGAAACACCATATATTTT
>15|TRBJ1-6|TRBD1|TRBV29-1|.
CSVTLQGSVGSPLHF
TGCAGCGTGACCTTACAGGGGAGCGTGGGTTCACCCCTCCACTTT
>20|TRBJ2-1|TRBD1|TRBV19|once
CASSAITGTGGDTQYNEQFF
TGTGCCAGTAGTGCGATCACCGGGACAGGGGGTGATACCCAATACAATGAGCAGTTCTTC
>15|TRBJ2-5|TRBD1|TRBV5-1|.
CASSRGTGRVETQYF
TGCGCCAGCAGCCGCGGGACAGGGCGCGTGGAGACCCAGTACTTC
>15|TRBJ1-2|TRBD1|TRBV4-1|.
CASSQDGQGLRLYTF
TGCGCCAGCAGCCAAGATGGACAGGGGCTACGCCTCTACACCTTC
>13|TRBJ1-2|.|TRBV3-1/TRBV3-2|.
CASSQEGGLGYTF
TGTGCCAGCAGCCAGGAAGGCGGGCTCGGCTACACCTTC
>16|TRBJ2-1|TRBD1|TRBV7-9|.
CASSSNTGVSYNEQFF
TGTGCCAGCAGCTCTAATACAGGGGTATCGTACAATGAGCAGTTCTTC
>14|TRBJ2-7|.|TRBV19|.
CASSIGRGGYEQYF
TGTGCCAGTAGTATAGGTCGAGGGGGCTACGAGCAGTACTTC
>13|TRBJ2-1|.|TRBV6-4|.
CASSYEEDNEQFF
TGTGCCAGCAGTTACGAGGAGGACAATGAGCAGTTCTTC
>14|TRBJ1-4|.|TRBV5-4|once
CASSLDSGREKLFF
TGTGCCAGCAGCTTGGACAGCGGGAGAGAAAAACTGTTTTTT
>11|TRBJ2-5|TRBD2|TRBV19|.
CASSMGGAQYF
TGTGCCAGTAGTATGGGAGGGGCCCAGTACTTC
>16|TRBJ2-1|.|TRBV3-1/TRBV3-2|.
CASSLGGTEPYNEQFF
TGTGCCAGCAGCCTAGGGGGAACCGAACCCTACAATGAGCAGTTCTTC
>16|TRBJ2-1|TRBD1|TRBV7-9|.
CASSYLQGASYNEQFF
TGTGCCAGCAGCTATCTACAGGGGGCCTCCTACAATGAGCAGTTCTTC
>14|TRBJ2-7|TRBD2|TRBV15|.
CATRMTSGSPEQYF
TGTGCCACCAGGATGACTAGCGGGAGTCCCGAGCAGTACTTC
>15|TRBJ1-1|.|TRBV18|.
CASSPRDKNPTEAFF
TGTGCCAGCTCACCACGGGACAAGAACCCCACTGAAGCTTTCTTT
>14|TRBJ1-2|TRBD1|TRBV3-1/TRBV3-2|.
CASSQGQRAGGRTF
TGTGCCAGCAGCCAAGGTCAGAGGGCAGGGGGCCGCACCTTC
>14|TRBJ2-7|TRBD1|TRBV7-9|.
CASSRPGTGNEQYF
TGTGCCAGCAGCCGTCCCGGGACAGGGAACGAGCAGTACTTC
>18|TRBJ2-7|TRBD2|TRBV5-1|.
CASSFQIGGGSEAYEQYF
TGCGCCAGCAGCTTCCAGATCGGGGGGGGCTCCGAGGCCTACGAGCAGTACTTC
>16|TRBJ1-5|.|TRBV2|.
CASSGQGLRSNQPQHF
TGTGCCAGCAGTGGGCAGGGTTTGAGGAGCAATCAGCCCCAGCATTTT
>14|TRBJ2-7|TRBD1|TRBV24-1|.
CATSDAGQAIRLHF
TGTGCCACCAGTGATGCCGGACAGGCCATTCGACTCCACTTC
>15|TRBJ1-2|.|TRBV28|.
CASSKNRGFDYGYTF
TGTGCCAGCAGTAAAAATAGGGGATTTGACTATGGCTACACCTTC
>14|TRBJ2-7|.|TRBV11-2|once
CASSSQISTYEQYF
TGTGCCAGCAGCTCCCAGATTTCCACCTACGAGCAGTACTTC
>18|TRBJ1-6|TRBD1|TRBV19|.
CASSIRAGGSSYNSPLHF
TGTGCCAGTAGTATACGGGCAGGGGGTAGCTCCTATAATTCACCCCTCCACTTT
>13|TRBJ1-1|.|TRBV30|few
CAWRQGMNTEAFF
TGTGCCTGGAGACAGGGAATGAACACTGAAGCTTTCTTT
>12|TRBJ1-2|.|TRBV20-1|.
CSASNSNYGYTF
TGCAGTGCTAGTAACAGTAACTATGGCTACACCTTC
>14|TRBJ1-3|.|TRBV19|.
CASSTGATGNTIYF
TGTGCCAGTAGTACAGGGGCGACTGGAAACACCATATATTTT
>15|TRBJ1-2|.|TRBV5-1|.
CASSLQTEKNYGYTF
TGCGCCAGCAGCCTACAGACAGAGAAGAACTATGGCTACACCTTC
>14|TRBJ2-3|.|TRBV11-3|.
CASSLRGHKDTQYF
TGTGCCAGCAGCTTAAGGGGCCATAAGGATACGCAGTATTTT